This TCR beta chain was recovered during a study of CD8 T cells in ankylosing spondylitis. Points from the study as a whole: Matched ankylosing spondylitis synovial fluid reportedly showed significant enrichment of disease-linked clones.

TCRdb fed the 5' RACE reads into MiXCR, producing one record per CDR3 protein. This sample has roughly 69,000 distinct CDR3 sequences; approximately 5% occur once, and the top ten carry over 2%. This clonotype is judged medium-sized (0.01 to 0.1%). The antigen is undetermined. The germline gives CDR1 SGHRS, CDR2 YFSETQ. Trimming left V 2 bases short and J 1 base short, with 9 bases between. This CDR3 has 14 residues. The clonotype was recovered from a male donor with ankylosing spondylitis or in good health (not recorded which). Sequencing was carried out using blood, either unsorted or a sorted T cell fraction (not recorded which). The chain has TRBV5-1 and TRBJ1-1; D is undetermined. The CDR3 loop is CASSFQASNTEAFF. DNA of the CDR3: TGCGCCAGCAGCTTCCAGGCGTCGAACACTGAAGCTTTCTTT.